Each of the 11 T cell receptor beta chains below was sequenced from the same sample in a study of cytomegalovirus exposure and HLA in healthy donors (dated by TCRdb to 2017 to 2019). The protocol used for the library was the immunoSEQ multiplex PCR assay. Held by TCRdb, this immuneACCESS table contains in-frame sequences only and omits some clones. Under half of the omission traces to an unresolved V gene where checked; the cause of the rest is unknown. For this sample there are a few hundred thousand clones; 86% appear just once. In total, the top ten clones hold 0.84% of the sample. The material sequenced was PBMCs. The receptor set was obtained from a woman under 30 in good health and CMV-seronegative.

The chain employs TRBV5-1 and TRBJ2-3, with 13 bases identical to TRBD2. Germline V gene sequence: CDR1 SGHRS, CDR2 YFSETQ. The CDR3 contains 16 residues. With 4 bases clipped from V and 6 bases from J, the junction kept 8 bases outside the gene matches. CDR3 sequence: CASSPGLAGEVDTQYF. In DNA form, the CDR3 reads TGCGCCAGCAGCCCCGGACTAGCGGGAGAAGTTGATACGCAGTATTTT.

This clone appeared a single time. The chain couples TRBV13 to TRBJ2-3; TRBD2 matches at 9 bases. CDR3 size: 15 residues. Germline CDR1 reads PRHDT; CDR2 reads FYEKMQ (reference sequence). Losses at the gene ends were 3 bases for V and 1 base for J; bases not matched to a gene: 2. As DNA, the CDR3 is TGTGCCAGCAGCTTCATAGCGGGAGGCACAGATACGCAGTATTTT. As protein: CASSFIAGGTDTQYF. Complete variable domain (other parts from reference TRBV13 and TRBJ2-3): AAGVIQSPRHLIKEKRETATLKCYPIPRHDTVYWYQQGPGQDPQFLISFYEKMQSDKGSIPDRFSAQQFSDYHSELNMSSLELGDSALYFCASSFIAGGTDTQYFGPGTRLTVL.

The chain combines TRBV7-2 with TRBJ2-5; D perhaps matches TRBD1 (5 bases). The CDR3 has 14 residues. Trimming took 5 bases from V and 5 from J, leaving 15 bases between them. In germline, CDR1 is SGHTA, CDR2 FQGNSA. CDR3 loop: CASSPARVRETQYF. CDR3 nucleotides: TGTGCCAGCAGCCCCGCCAGGGTGCGGGAGACCCAGTACTTC.

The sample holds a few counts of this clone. The DNA of the CDR3 is TGTGCCAGCAGCTTAATGGGGCAGGACACCGGGGAGCTGTTTTTT. Residues: CASSLMGQDTGELFF. The V gene is TRBV7-2, the J gene TRBJ2-2, with D possibly being TRBD1 (5 bases). This CDR3 contains 15 residues. Trimming removed 2 bases at V and 3 bases at J, with 10 bases between. The germline gives CDR1 SGHTA, CDR2 FQGNSA.

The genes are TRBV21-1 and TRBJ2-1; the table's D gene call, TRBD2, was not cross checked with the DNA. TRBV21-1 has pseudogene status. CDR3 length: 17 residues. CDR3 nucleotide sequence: TGTGCCAGCAGCAAATCCCCGGGGGGGAGGAGAAACAATGAGCAGTTCTTC. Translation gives CASSKSPGGRRNNEQFF.

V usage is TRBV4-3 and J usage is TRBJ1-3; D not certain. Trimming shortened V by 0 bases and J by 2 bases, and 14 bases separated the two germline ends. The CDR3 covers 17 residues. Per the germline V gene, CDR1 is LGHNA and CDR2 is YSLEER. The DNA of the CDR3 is TGCGCCAGCAGCCAAGAGAGTCCAGGACTGGCTGGAAACACCATATATTTT. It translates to CASSQESPGLAGNTIYF.

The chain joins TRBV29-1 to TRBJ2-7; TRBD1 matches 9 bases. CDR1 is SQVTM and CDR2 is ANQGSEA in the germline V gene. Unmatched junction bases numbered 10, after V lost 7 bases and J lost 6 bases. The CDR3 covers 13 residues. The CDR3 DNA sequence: TGCAGCGCTGTGGGGACAGGGCAGGGCGAGCAGTACTTC. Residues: CSAVGTGQGEQYF.

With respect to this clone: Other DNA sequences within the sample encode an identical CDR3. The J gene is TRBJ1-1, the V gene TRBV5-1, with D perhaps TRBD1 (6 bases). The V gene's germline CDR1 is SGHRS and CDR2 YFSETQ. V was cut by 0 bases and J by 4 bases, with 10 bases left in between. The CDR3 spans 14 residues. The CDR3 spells CASSLAGVGTEAFF. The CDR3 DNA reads TGCGCCAGCAGCTTGGCAGGGGTCGGCACTGAAGCTTTCTTT.

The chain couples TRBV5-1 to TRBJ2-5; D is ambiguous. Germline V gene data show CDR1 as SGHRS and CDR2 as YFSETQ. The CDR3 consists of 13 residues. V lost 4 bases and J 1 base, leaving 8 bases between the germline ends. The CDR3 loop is CASSPSVQETQYF. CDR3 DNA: TGCGCCAGCAGCCCCTCAGTCCAAGAGACCCAGTACTTC.

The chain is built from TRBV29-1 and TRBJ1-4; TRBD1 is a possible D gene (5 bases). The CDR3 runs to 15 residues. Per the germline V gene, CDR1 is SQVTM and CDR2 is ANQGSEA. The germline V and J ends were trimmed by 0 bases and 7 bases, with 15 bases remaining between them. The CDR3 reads CSVEDLTASGEKLFF. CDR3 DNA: TGCAGCGTTGAAGATCTGACAGCAAGTGGTGAAAAACTGTTTTTT.

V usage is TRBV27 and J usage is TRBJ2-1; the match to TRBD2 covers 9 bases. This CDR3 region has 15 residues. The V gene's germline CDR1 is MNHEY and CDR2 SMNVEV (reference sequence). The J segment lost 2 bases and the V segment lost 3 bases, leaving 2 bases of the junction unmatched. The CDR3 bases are TGTGCCAGCAGTTTTATAGCGGGAGCCTACAATGAGCAGTTCTTC. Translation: CASSFIAGAYNEQFF.